This T cell receptor beta chain was found in a study of Graves' ophthalmopathy and Graves' hyperthyroidism. General study findings and limits: The majority of expanded thyroid clonotypes above 0.001 frequency also occurred in blood.

Note on this clonotype: Its antigen remains unknown.

Germline CDR1 MNHEY, CDR2 SMNVEV (reference sequence). This CDR3 region has 13 residues. The V gene lost 3 bases and the J gene lost 4 bases, with 9 bases spanning the gap. Amplification targeted the TCR beta CDR3 regions, with RNA transcripts as the source material. Second-round multiplex PCR came after first-round RT-PCR with HTBI primers. From the multiplex PCR reads, TCRdb called clonotypes with MiXCR, one entry per CDR3 protein. The sample contains over 450,000 distinct CDR3 sequences, about an eighth of which appear only once. Diagnosis was based on clinical symptoms, serum thyroxine, TRAb, thyroid ultrasound and orbital computed tomography.

The V and J genes are TRBV27 and TRBJ2-5; D is tentatively TRBD1 or TRBD2 (5 bases each). The TCR was taken from a woman aged 30 to 39 with Graves' ophthalmopathy. The sequenced sample was blood. CDR3 in amino acids: CASSFRDRETQYF. The CDR3 DNA sequence: TGTGCCAGCAGTTTTAGGGACCGAGAGACCCAGTACTTC.